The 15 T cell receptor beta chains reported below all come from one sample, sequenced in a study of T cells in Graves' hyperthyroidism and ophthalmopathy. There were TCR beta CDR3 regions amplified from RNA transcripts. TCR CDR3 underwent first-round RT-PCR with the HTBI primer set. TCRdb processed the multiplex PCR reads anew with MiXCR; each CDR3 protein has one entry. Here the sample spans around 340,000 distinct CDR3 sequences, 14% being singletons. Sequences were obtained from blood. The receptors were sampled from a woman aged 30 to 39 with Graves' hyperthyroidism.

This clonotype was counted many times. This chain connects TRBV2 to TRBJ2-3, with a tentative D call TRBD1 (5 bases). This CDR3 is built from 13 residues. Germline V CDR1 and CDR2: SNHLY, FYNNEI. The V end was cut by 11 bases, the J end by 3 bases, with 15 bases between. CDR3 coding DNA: TGTGCCTACGACACAGGCCTGACAGATACGCAGTATTTT. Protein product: CAYDTGLTDTQYF.

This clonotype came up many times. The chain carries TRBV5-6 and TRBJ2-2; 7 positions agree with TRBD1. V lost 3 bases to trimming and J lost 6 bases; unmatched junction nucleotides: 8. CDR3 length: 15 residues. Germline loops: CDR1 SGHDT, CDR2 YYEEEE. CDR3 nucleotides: TGTGCCAGCAGCTATACAGACAGGGACGCCGGGGAGCTGTTTTTT. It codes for CASSYTDRDAGELFF.

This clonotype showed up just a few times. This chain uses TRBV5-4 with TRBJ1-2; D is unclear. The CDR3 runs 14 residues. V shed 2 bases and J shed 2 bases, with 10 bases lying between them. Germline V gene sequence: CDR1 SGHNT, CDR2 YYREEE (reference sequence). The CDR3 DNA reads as TGTGCCAGCAGCTTTGGATCAGGAAACTATGGCTACACCTTC. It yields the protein CASSFGSGNYGYTF.

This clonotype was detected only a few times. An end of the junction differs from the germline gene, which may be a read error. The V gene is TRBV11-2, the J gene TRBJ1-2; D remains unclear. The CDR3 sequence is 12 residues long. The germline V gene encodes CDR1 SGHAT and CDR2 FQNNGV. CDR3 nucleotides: TGTGCCAGCAGCTTACATTTAGTTGGCTGCACCTTC. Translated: CASSLHLVGCTF. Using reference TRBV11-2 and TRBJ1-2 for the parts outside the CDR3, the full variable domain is EAGVAQSPRYKIIEKRQSVAFWCNPISGHATLYWYQQILGQGPKLLIQFQNNGVVDDSQLPKDRFSAERLKGVDSTLKIQPAKLEDSAVYLCASSLHLVGCTFGSGTRLTVV.

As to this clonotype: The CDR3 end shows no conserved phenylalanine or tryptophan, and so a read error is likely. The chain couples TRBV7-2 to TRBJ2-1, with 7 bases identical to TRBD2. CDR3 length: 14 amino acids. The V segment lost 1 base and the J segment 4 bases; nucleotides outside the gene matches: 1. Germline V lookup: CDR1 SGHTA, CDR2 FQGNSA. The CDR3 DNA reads TGTGCCAGCAGCTTAGTGCGGGGGTACAATGAGCAGTTCCTC. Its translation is CASSLVRGYNEQFL.

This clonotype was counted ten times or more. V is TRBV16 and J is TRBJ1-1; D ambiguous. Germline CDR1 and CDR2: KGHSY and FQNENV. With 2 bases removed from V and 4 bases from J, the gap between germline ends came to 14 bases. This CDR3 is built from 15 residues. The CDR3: CASSQGPGVGTEAFF. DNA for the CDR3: TGTGCCAGCAGCCAAGGACCCGGGGTTGGCACTGAAGCTTTCTTT.

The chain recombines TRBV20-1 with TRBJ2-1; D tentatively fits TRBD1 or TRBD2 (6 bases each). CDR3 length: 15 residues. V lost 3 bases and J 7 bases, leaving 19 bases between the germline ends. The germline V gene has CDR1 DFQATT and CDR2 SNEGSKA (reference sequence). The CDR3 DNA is TGCAGTGCTAGGAAACCGGGGGCGGCAAATAATGAGCAGTTCTTC. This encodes CSARKPGAANNEQFF.

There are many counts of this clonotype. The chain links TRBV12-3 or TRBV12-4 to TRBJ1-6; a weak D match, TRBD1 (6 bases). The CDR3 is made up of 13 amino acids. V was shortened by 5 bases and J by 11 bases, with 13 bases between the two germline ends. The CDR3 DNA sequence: TGTGCCAGCAGTACAGCAGGGGTACCACCCCTCCACTTT. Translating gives CASSTAGVPPLHF.

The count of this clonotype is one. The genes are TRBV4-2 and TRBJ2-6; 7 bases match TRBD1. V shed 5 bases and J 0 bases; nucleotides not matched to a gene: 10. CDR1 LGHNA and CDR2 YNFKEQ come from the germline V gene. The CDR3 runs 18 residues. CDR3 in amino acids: CASSGRTGVFSGANVLTF. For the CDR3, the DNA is TGTGCCAGCAGCGGGCGGACAGGAGTGTTCTCTGGGGCCAACGTCCTGACTTTC.

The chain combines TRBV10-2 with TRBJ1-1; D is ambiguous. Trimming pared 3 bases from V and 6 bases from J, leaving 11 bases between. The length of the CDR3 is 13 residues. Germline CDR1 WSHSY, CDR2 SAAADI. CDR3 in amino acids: CASSDRRSSEAFF. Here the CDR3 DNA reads TGCGCCAGCAGTGATAGGAGGTCTTCTGAAGCTTTCTTT.

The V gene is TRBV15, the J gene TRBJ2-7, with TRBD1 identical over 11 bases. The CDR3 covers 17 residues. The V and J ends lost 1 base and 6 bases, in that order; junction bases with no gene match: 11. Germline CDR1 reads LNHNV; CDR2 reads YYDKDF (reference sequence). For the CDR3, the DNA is TGTGCCACCAGCAGAGTAGTGGGTTCCGGGACAGGGGGCGAGCAGTACTTC. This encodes CATSRVVGSGTGGEQYF.

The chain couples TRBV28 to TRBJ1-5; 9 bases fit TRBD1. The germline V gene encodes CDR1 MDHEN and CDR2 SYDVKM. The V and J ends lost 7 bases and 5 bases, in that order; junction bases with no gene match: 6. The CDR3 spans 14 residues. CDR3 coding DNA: TGTGCCAGCACTTGGACAGGGGACCATCAGCCCCAGCATTTT. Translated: CASTWTGDHQPQHF.

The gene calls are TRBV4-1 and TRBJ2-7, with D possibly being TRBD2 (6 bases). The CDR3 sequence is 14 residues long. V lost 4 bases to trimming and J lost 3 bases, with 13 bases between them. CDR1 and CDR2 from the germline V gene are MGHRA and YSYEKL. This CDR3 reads CASSRGAGLYEQYF. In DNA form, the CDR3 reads TGCGCCAGCAGCCGCGGGGCCGGGCTCTACGAGCAGTACTTC.

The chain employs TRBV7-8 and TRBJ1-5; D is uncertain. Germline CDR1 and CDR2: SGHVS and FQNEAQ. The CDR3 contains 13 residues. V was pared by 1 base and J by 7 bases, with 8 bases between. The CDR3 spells CASSLGVRQPQHF. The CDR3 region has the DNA TGTGCCAGCAGCTTAGGGGTCCGGCAGCCCCAGCATTTT.

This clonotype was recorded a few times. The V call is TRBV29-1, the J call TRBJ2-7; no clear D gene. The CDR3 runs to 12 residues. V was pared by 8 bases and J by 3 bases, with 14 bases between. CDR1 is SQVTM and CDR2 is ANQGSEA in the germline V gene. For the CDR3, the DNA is TGCAGCAGTATTGGGCCGCACTACGAGCAGTACTTC. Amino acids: CSSIGPHYEQYF.